The 25 T cell receptor beta chains in this list originate from one sample, sequenced in a study of blood T cell repertoires in COVID-19. Repertoires were generated with immunoSEQ multiplex PCR, while TCRdb's copy carries only in-frame clones and drops some. The sample lists 50,000 to 70,000 clones, 70% to 90% occurring once. The sequencing input was peripheral blood. Receptors originate from a woman aged 70-85 years with active COVID-19.

The rearrangement joins TRBV28 to TRBJ1-1; unclear D gene. CDR1 is MDHEN, CDR2 SYDVKM, per germline. V was trimmed by 7 bases and J by 2 bases, leaving 14 bases between them. There are 14 residues in the CDR3. CDR3 DNA: TGTGCCAGCATCCTTCCCGGCGGTAACACTGAAGCTTTCTTT. Amino acid sequence: CASILPGGNTEAFF.

The chain carries TRBV5-1 and TRBJ2-7; D possibly corresponds to TRBD1 (6 bases). The CDR3 is 15 amino acids. The germline gives CDR1 SGHRS, CDR2 YFSETQ. Trimming took off 0 bases at V and 4 bases at J, with 14 bases between the two ends. CDR3 in DNA: TGCGCCAGCAGCTTGGAATGGGGGCGCTTATACGAGCAGTACTTC. Translated: CASSLEWGRLYEQYF.

The chain combines TRBV27 with TRBJ2-1; TRBD2 matches at 13 bases. The junction had 9 bases not matched to a gene; V was cut back by 6 bases and J by 7 bases. The CDR3 loop spans 16 amino acids. From germline, CDR1 is MNHEY and CDR2 SMNVEV (reference sequence). The CDR3 spells CASRPLAGGLRNEQFF. The CDR3 region has the DNA TGTGCCAGCAGACCACTAGCGGGAGGGCTTCGGAATGAGCAGTTCTTC.

This rearrangement joins TRBV28 to TRBJ2-7; 8 nucleotides line up with TRBD1. The CDR3 runs to 15 residues. Germline loops: CDR1 MDHEN, CDR2 SYDVKM. V lost 3 bases, J lost 5 bases, and 9 bases stayed unmatched. The DNA for the CDR3 is TGTGCCAGCAGTTTTCTGGACAGGGTGGAGAACGAGCAGTACTTC. Amino acid sequence: CASSFLDRVENEQYF.

V is TRBV7-9 and J is TRBJ2-3, with TRBD2 identical over 7 bases. The V gene end was trimmed by 2 bases and the J gene end by 2 bases; junction bases not matched to a gene: 4. The germline V gene encodes CDR1 SEHNR and CDR2 FQNEAQ (reference sequence). The CDR3 contains 15 residues. The CDR3 protein is CASSLYAGATDTQYF. CDR3 DNA sequence: TGTGCCAGCAGCTTATATGCGGGAGCCACAGATACGCAGTATTTT.

The chain links TRBV5-6 to TRBJ2-7; 9 positions agree with TRBD2. The junction had 3 bases not matched to a gene; V was cut back by 3 bases and J by 2 bases. Germline V lookup: CDR1 SGHDT, CDR2 YYEEEE. This CDR3 comprises 14 residues. CDR3 coding DNA: TGTGCCAGCAGCTCTAGCGGGAACACCTACGAGCAGTACTTC. It codes for CASSSSGNTYEQYF.

This clone was detected only a few times. V gene TRBV30 combines with J gene TRBJ2-2; tentatively, D is TRBD1 (5 bases). This CDR3 comprises 14 residues. The germline V and J ends were trimmed by 4 bases and 2 bases, with 11 bases remaining between them. The germline CDR1 and CDR2 sequences are GTSNPN and SVGIG (reference sequence). The DNA for the CDR3 is TGTGCCTGGACCCGTGGACATAACACCGGGGAGCTGTTTTTT. Translated: CAWTRGHNTGELFF.

The chain uses TRBV5-1 and TRBJ1-1; unclear D gene. The CDR3 loop spans 15 amino acids. V was shortened by 4 bases and J by 1 base, with 14 bases between the two germline ends. The germline V gene encodes CDR1 SGHRS and CDR2 YFSETQ. CDR3 sequence: CASSTIPHGNTEAFF. In nucleotides, the CDR3 is TGCGCCAGCAGCACGATCCCCCACGGGAACACTGAAGCTTTCTTT. The complete variable domain, with remaining parts taken from reference TRBV5-1 and TRBJ1-1, reads KAGVTQTPRYLIKTRGQQVTLSCSPISGHRSVSWYQQTPGQGLQFLFEYFSETQRNKGNFPGRFSGRQFSNSRSEMNVSTLELGDSALYLCASSTIPHGNTEAFFGQGTRLTVV.

The chain uses TRBV6-5 and TRBJ2-7; 11 bases are shared with TRBD1. In germline, CDR1 is MNHEY, CDR2 SVGAGI. V lost 4 bases and J lost 7; bases outside the gene matches: 9. This CDR3 spans 15 amino acids. CDR3 loop: CASSLTGTGGGEQYF. CDR3 nucleotide sequence: TGTGCCAGCAGTTTAACCGGGACAGGGGGTGGAGAGCAGTACTTC.

The chain recombines TRBV5-1 with TRBJ2-5, with 9 bases fitting TRBD2. Germline CDR1 SGHRS, CDR2 YFSETQ. The CDR3 loop spans 18 amino acids. V was clipped by 7 bases and J by 0 bases; unmatched bases: 16. CDR3 nucleotides: TGCGCCAGCTTTATCGGGAAGACTAGCGGCCTCAACCAAGAGACCCAGTACTTC. Translated, it gives CASFIGKTSGLNQETQYF.

The chain carries TRBV7-9 and TRBJ2-5, with D possibly TRBD2 on 6 matching bases. The CDR3 totals 15 residues. CDR1 is SEHNR and CDR2 is FQNEAQ in the germline V gene (reference sequence). V was clipped by 5 bases and J by 5 bases, with 18 bases between them. The CDR3 loop is CASSPHEGGAETQYF. The CDR3 nucleotides are TGTGCCAGCAGCCCACACGAGGGAGGTGCGGAGACCCAGTACTTC.

This clone appeared a single time. The chain joins TRBV5-1 to TRBJ2-7; D might be TRBD2 (6 bases). CDR3 length: 15 amino acids. From germline, CDR1 is SGHRS and CDR2 YFSETQ. V lost 1 base and J lost 5, with 16 bases in between. CDR3 protein: CASSLKMGGVHEQYF. The CDR3 DNA sequence: TGCGCCAGCAGCTTGAAAATGGGGGGAGTCCACGAGCAGTACTTC.

This clone was counted a few times. This sequence joins TRBV3-1 (or the pseudogene TRBV3-2) and TRBJ2-1; perhaps TRBD2 as D (6 bases). Germline loops: CDR1 LGHDT, CDR2 YNNKEL (reference sequence). V was pared by 0 bases and J by 15 bases, with 12 bases between. The CDR3 covers 12 residues. The CDR3 DNA reads TGTGCCAGCAGCCAAGAACCGGGAGTGCCGTTCTTC. Protein sequence: CASSQEPGVPFF.

The chain uses TRBV5-6 and TRBJ1-1; no definite D call. V gave up 7 bases and J gave up 1 base, with 11 bases separating them. The CDR3 loop spans 13 amino acids. Germline V gene data show CDR1 as SGHDT and CDR2 as YYEEEE. This CDR3 is CASDRSWNTEAFF. DNA for the CDR3: TGTGCCAGCGACCGGAGCTGGAACACTGAAGCTTTCTTT.

The rearrangement joins TRBV19 to TRBJ2-3; D unclear. The germline V and J ends were trimmed by 3 bases and 10 bases, with 17 bases remaining between them. Germline V gives CDR1 LNHDA, CDR2 SQIVND (reference sequence). CDR3 length: 14 amino acids. The CDR3 bases are TGTGCCAGTAGTATCAATACAGCTTCCCCAGCGCAGTATTTT. This sequence encodes CASSINTASPAQYF.

This chain connects TRBV5-6 to TRBJ2-7; D is perhaps TRBD1 (5 bases). This CDR3 spans 14 amino acids. Germline CDR1 and CDR2: SGHDT and YYEEEE. Trimming cost V 0 bases and J 2 bases, with 9 bases left between them. The CDR3 spells CASSLAGQTYEQYF. For the CDR3, the DNA is TGTGCCAGCAGCTTGGCCGGACAAACCTACGAGCAGTACTTC.

This chain joins TRBV29-1 and TRBJ1-1; TRBD1 might be the D (5 bases). With 4 bases removed from V and 7 bases from J, the gap between germline ends came to 7 bases. CDR3 size: 10 residues. Per germline, CDR1 SQVTM and CDR2 ANQGSEA. CDR3: CSVGTFEAFF. Here the CDR3 DNA reads TGCAGCGTTGGGACATTTGAAGCTTTCTTT.

This clone came up a few times. The chain links TRBV5-5 to TRBJ2-5; no clear D gene. Trimming pared 6 bases from V and 5 bases from J, leaving 17 bases between. The CDR3 totals 14 residues. Germline-derived CDR1 and CDR2 are SGHKS and YYEKEE (reference sequence). The CDR3 DNA is TGTGCCAGCATCCTCGCAAGCGTACGGGAGACCCAGTACTTC. Translating gives CASILASVRETQYF.

This chain connects TRBV28 to TRBJ1-6; no reliable D call. The germline CDR1 and CDR2 sequences are MDHEN and SYDVKM. V was pared by 6 bases and J by 16 bases, with 22 bases between. The CDR3 is 14 amino acids. The CDR3 is CASRYRAPSLSLHF. Here the CDR3 DNA reads TGTGCCAGCAGATACCGGGCCCCTAGCCTCTCTCTCCACTTT.

For this clone: The sample has other DNA sequences that encode this CDR3 too. The chain has TRBV7-9 and TRBJ1-1; TRBD1 matches at 10 bases. V shed 4 bases, J shed 3 bases, and the junction held 2 bases outside the gene matches. Per the germline V gene, CDR1 is SEHNR and CDR2 is FQNEAQ (reference sequence). This CDR3 spans 14 amino acids. The CDR3 loop reads CASSSGQGDTEAFF. The CDR3, as DNA: TGTGCCAGCAGCTCAGGACAGGGGGACACTGAAGCTTTCTTT.

V usage is TRBV30 and J usage is TRBJ1-2; maybe TRBD1 (5 bases). V dropped 0 bases and J dropped 8 bases, with 22 bases sitting between them. Germline V gene data show CDR1 as GTSNPN and CDR2 as SVGIG (reference sequence). CDR3 length: 16 amino acids. The CDR3 DNA follows: TGTGCCTGGAGTGTCTTCCTTTTGCGGCAGGGTGACGGCTACACCTTC. This sequence encodes CAWSVFLLRQGDGYTF.

The chain combines TRBV30 with TRBJ1-1; 8 bases are shared with TRBD1. This CDR3 comprises 13 residues. Germline loops: CDR1 GTSNPN, CDR2 SVGIG (reference sequence). V was clipped by 5 bases and J by 2 bases; unmatched bases: 4. The CDR3 nucleotides read TGTGCCTGGGACAGGGGAATCAACACTGAAGCTTTCTTT. It translates to CAWDRGINTEAFF.

The chain couples TRBV11-2 to TRBJ2-5; a weak D match, TRBD1 (5 bases). This CDR3 spans 14 amino acids. Germline V gene lookup returns CDR1 SGHAT and CDR2 FQNNGV. The V gene lost 5 bases and the J gene lost 1 base, with 11 bases spanning the gap. This CDR3 is CASSLRQTQETQYF. The CDR3 nucleotides are TGTGCCAGCAGCCTCAGACAGACCCAAGAGACCCAGTACTTC.

The CDR3 bases are TGTGCCAGCAGTTCGGGACTACCAGATACGCAGTATTTT. It is translated as CASSSGLPDTQYF. The chain couples TRBV28 to TRBJ2-3; 7 bases line up with TRBD2. This CDR3 region has 13 residues. CDR1 and CDR2 from the germline V gene are MDHEN and SYDVKM. V lost 4 bases, J lost 4 bases, and 2 bases stayed unmatched.

This clone was seen once. The rearrangement joins TRBV5-1 to TRBJ2-2, with TRBD1 matching over 12 bases. Germline V gene data show CDR1 as SGHRS and CDR2 as YFSETQ. The CDR3 length is 16 residues. V dropped 3 bases and J dropped 5; count of bases not matched to a gene: 5. This CDR3 reads CASSSGTGGWTGELFF. The CDR3, as DNA: TGCGCCAGCAGCTCAGGGACAGGGGGCTGGACCGGGGAGCTGTTTTTT.